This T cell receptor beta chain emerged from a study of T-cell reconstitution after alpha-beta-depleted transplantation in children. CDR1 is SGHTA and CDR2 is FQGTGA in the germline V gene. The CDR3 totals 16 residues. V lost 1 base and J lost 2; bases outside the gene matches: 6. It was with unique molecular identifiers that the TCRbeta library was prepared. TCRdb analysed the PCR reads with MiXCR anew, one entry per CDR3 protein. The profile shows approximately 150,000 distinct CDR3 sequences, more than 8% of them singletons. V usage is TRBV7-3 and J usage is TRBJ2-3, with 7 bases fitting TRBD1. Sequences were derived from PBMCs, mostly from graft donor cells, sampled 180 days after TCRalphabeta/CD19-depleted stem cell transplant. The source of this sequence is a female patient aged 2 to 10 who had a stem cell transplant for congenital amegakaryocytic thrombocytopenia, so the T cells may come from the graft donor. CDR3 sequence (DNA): TGTGCCAGCAGCTTAATCCGGGACAGAGACACAGATACGCAGTATTTT. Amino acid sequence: CASSLIRDRDTDTQYF.